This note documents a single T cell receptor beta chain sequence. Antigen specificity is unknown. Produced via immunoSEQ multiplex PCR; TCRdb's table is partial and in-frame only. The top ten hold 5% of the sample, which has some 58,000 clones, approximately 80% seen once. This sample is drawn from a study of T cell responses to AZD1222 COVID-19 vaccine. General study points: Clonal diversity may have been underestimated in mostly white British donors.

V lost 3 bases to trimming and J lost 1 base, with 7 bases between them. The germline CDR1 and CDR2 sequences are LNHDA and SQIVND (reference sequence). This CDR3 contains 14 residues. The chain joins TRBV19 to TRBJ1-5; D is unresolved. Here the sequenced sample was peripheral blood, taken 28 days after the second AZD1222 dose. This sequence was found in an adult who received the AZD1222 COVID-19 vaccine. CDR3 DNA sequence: TGTGCCAGTAGTATTGAAGGGAGCAATCAGCCCCAGCATTTT. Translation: CASSIEGSNQPQHF.